Below, one T cell receptor (beta chain) is given with its context. The antigen is not known. Primers: 60 Vbeta forward and 13 Jbeta reverse. Clones were sequenced by immunoSEQ multiplex PCR, and TCRdb holds only the in-frame ones, with some missing. The sample includes about 160,000 clones, about 76% of them seen just once. This record comes from a study of cytomegalovirus exposure and HLA in healthy donors. Study-wide points: Later, an analysis showed that TCR beta chains associated with HLA were more clonally expanded than others that were equally common. Reports indicated that the classifier achieved high specificity and sensitivity in diagnosing cytomegalovirus status.

The germline CDR1 and CDR2 sequences are ENHRY and SYGVKD. There are 18 residues in the CDR3. The V and J ends lost 4 bases and 2 bases, in that order; junction bases with no gene match: 15. This TCR derives from a female donor in good health and CMV-seronegative. V gene TRBV10-3 combines with J gene TRBJ2-7; 9 nucleotides agree with TRBD2. Specimen: PBMCs. CDR3 sequence: CAISGTTSGNFLAYEQYF. The DNA of the CDR3 is TGTGCCATCAGTGGTACGACTAGCGGAAACTTCCTTGCCTACGAGCAGTACTTC.